Listed below are T cell receptor beta chains from one sample, sequenced in a study of blood T cell repertoires in COVID-19. Method: immunoSEQ multiplex PCR; TCRdb's copy keeps in-frame clones and lacks some. The profile shows 170,000 or so clones, approximately 86% of them singletons. Sequenced input: peripheral blood. These receptors came from a man between 35 and 55 years old with active or convalescent COVID-19. The conserved cysteine and the conserved F or W are not part of the CDR3 here. A D gene is named only where the DNA matches it firmly.

V: TRBV7-2
D: TRBD2
J: TRBJ2-3
CDR3: ASNAGTSGGGADTQY

V: TRBV18
D: .
J: TRBJ2-5
CDR3: ASSAGTPPGTQY

V: TRBV27
D: TRBD1
J: TRBJ1-2
CDR3: ASSLKGAYYGYT

V: TRBV7-2
D: TRBD1
J: TRBJ1-5
CDR3: ASSFQGGNQPQH

V: TRBV27
D: .
J: TRBJ1-1
CDR3: ASSFQNSGAAF

V: TRBV7-2
D: .
J: TRBJ1-1
CDR3: ASSVPQGFTEAF

V: TRBV27
D: .
J: TRBJ2-3
CDR3: ASSPLGGEDTQY

V: TRBV4-1
D: .
J: TRBJ2-2
CDR3: ASSFLSGLPNTGELF

V: TRBV30
D: .
J: TRBJ1-6
CDR3: AWSPRLNSPLH

V: TRBV2
D: .
J: TRBJ2-3
CDR3: ASSVKAVTDTQY

V: TRBV19
D: .
J: TRBJ2-2
CDR3: ASSILVTGELF

V: TRBV10-2
D: TRBD2
J: TRBJ2-1
CDR3: ASSFLAGGYNEQF

V: TRBV5-1
D: .
J: TRBJ2-3
CDR3: ASSLGAGGSHDTQY

V: TRBV4-3
D: TRBD1
J: TRBJ2-7
CDR3: ASSQLQGSPYEQY

V: TRBV27
D: .
J: TRBJ2-7
CDR3: ASSTLGQPYEQY

V: TRBV14
D: .
J: TRBJ2-7
CDR3: ASSRNRYEQY

V: TRBV28
D: .
J: TRBJ1-5
CDR3: ASSNAGRDQPQH

V: TRBV5-1
D: .
J: TRBJ2-2
CDR3: ASRGTPPNITGELF

V: TRBV12-3/TRBV12-4
D: .
J: TRBJ1-4
CDR3: ASRQSNEKLF

V: TRBV5-1
D: TRBD1
J: TRBJ2-1
CDR3: ASSLVGQGVSYNEQF

V: TRBV3-1/TRBV3-2
D: .
J: TRBJ2-4
CDR3: ASSPQENIQY

V: TRBV18
D: TRBD1
J: TRBJ2-7
CDR3: ASSPLGQVPYEQY

V: TRBV28
D: .
J: TRBJ1-1
CDR3: ASSTLTGRTLGAF

V: TRBV6-6
D: TRBD1
J: TRBJ1-2
CDR3: ASRGDSNYGYT

V: TRBV12-3/TRBV12-4
D: .
J: TRBJ2-2
CDR3: ASLSTTGELF

V: TRBV2
D: .
J: TRBJ1-1
CDR3: ASRAGVNTEAF

V: TRBV10-3
D: TRBD1
J: TRBJ1-1
CDR3: AISGTGRKGTEAF

V: TRBV2
D: TRBD2
J: TRBJ2-3
CDR3: ASSDLAGFDTQY

V: TRBV14
D: .
J: TRBJ1-1
CDR3: ASSQGGGRVEAF